This T cell receptor (beta chain) was profiled in a study of blood T cell repertoires in COVID-19 (dated by TCRdb to 2018 to 2021). Context from the whole study: Samples covering the acute and convalescent phases of COVID-19 were provided by collaborators in the United States, Italy and Spain. The prospective study material was composed of cDNA or gDNA derived from T cells, B-cell-depleted T cells, or PBMCs. Deeply sampled blood TCRbeta repertoires from subjects exposed to, actively infected with, or recovered from COVID-19 were included in the dataset. The repertoires were made available in a free public database intended to serve as a resource for research on the immune response to SARS-CoV-2. Samples were obtained from the ongoing ImmuneRACE study (first 160 participants) and from about 1,300 subjects provided by 6 global collaborators. Nearly every sample came with metadata listing a de-identified subject ID, COVID-19 status, age in years and sex. HLA class I and class II types, where available, came from metadata supplied by the sample provider rather than from assay-based typing. Broader findings and caveats from the paper: The amount of clinical and demographic metadata varied by source and participant and was provided uncurated.

Trimming removed 6 bases from V and 11 bases from J; the gene matches leave 12 bases unexplained. The CDR3 holds 14 amino acids from the cysteine to the phenylalanine. The read is trimmed to its CDR3 DNA, 42 bases read in frame from base 1. The germline V gene sets CDR1 to MDHEN and CDR2 to SYDVKM. Whole blood was collected in K2EDTA tubes by collaborating institutions according to the institutions' own protocols. For TCRbeta analysis, collaborators shipped samples in one of three forms: frozen whole blood, isolated PBMCs, or DNA extracted from either of those sample types. The immunoSEQ Assay, a bias-controlled multiplex PCR, was used to amplify TCRbeta CDR3 regions from genomic DNA. The study's own analysis went as follows. The number of nucleated cells in each sample was estimated by amplification of reference gene primers within the assay. Sequence reads were collapsed and filtered to measure the absolute abundance of every unique TCRbeta CDR3 rearrangement. For each sample, productive Simpson clonality was calculated by taking the square root of Simpson's diversity index across productive rearrangements. What TCRdb holds here is the immuneACCESS table cut down to in-frame rearrangements. Part of the clones is not present; checked against another copy, under half of the missing clones reflect an unresolved V gene, and the others are unexplained. The V and J calls and clone size were taken over from that table, and D and trimming were inferred from the DNA. Recorded for this sample are 6,000 to 9,500 clones; around 70% of them occurred a single time. The leading ten clones occupy 17% of the sample.

This clone came up a few times. Its antigen target is currently unknown. No much larger clone exists at a distance of one base, and base qualities are not known. The clonotype comes from a human donor in a cohort sampled during active COVID-19. This chain joins TRBV28 to TRBJ1-1, with TRBD1 matching 10 junction bases. Material: peripheral blood. The sequenced DNA is TGTGCCAGCAGCGACTACCGGGACAGGGGTCGGGCTTTCTTT. This sequence encodes CASSDYRDRGRAFF. Where the CDR3 stops, the reference TRBV28 and TRBJ1-1 genes take over; the full variable domain is DVKVTQSSRYLVKRTGEKVFLECVQDMDHENMFWYRQDPGLGLRLIYFSYDVKMKEKGDIPEGYSVSREKKERFSLILESASTNQTSMYLCASSDYRDRGRAFFGQGTRLTVV.